This TCR beta chain derives from a study of blood T cell repertoires in COVID-19. Per the germline V gene, CDR1 is SGHNT and CDR2 is YYREEE (reference sequence). V lost 5 bases to trimming and J lost 9 bases, with 14 bases between them. The CDR3 sequence is 13 residues long. Using immunoSEQ multiplex PCR, the repertoire was profiled, and TCRdb retains in-frame clones only, with some absent. Found here are 150,000 to 200,000 clones, approximately 87% of them singletons; the top ten hold 3.7%. This sequence joins TRBV5-4 and TRBJ1-4; D might be TRBD1 (6 bases). The sequenced material came from peripheral blood. This TCR came from a man younger than 35 with active or convalescent COVID-19. CDR3: CASRSETGKKLFF. The CDR3, as DNA: TGTGCCAGCAGGTCCGAAACAGGGAAAAAACTGTTTTTT.